These 31 T cell receptor beta chains were all obtained from the same sample, sequenced in a study of blood T cell repertoires in COVID-19. Profiled with immunoSEQ multiplex PCR; TCRdb holds only in-frame clones, not every one. The sample shows around 81,000 clones, around 80% of them seen only once. The sequenced sample was peripheral blood. The receptors were gathered from a human donor in a cohort sampled during active COVID-19.

V gene TRBV6-5 combines with J gene TRBJ2-2, with 7 bases matching TRBD2. V lost 6 bases to trimming and J lost 5 bases; unmatched junction nucleotides: 6. The CDR3 contains 14 residues. The V gene's germline CDR1 is MNHEY and CDR2 SVGAGI. The DNA of the CDR3 is TGTGCCAGCAGGCAGCGGGGAGGGACCGGGGAGCTGTTTTTT. It yields the protein CASRQRGGTGELFF.

This clone has a handful of counts. The chain links TRBV5-4 to TRBJ2-7; 7 positions match TRBD1. With V trimmed by 4 bases and J by 0 bases, 4 bases remained unmatched. This CDR3 spans 14 amino acids. Germline CDR1 SGHNT, CDR2 YYREEE (reference sequence). This CDR3 reads CASSRQGNSYEQYF. CDR3 nucleotide sequence: TGTGCCAGCAGCCGACAGGGAAACTCCTACGAGCAGTACTTC.

The V gene is TRBV7-9, the J gene TRBJ2-1; 7 bases fit TRBD1. The V and J ends lost 5 bases and 13 bases, in that order; junction bases with no gene match: 5. CDR3 size: 11 residues. Germline CDR1 and CDR2: SEHNR and FQNEAQ (reference sequence). CDR3 DNA: TGTGCCAGCAGCACCGACAGGGTCCAGTTCTTC. Its translation: CASSTDRVQFF.

This clone was counted a few times. This chain uses TRBV30 with TRBJ1-3, with D perhaps TRBD1 (5 bases). The CDR3 is made up of 14 amino acids. Per germline, CDR1 GTSNPN and CDR2 SVGIG (reference sequence). V was clipped by 4 bases and J by 4 bases, with 14 bases between them. CDR3 in DNA: TGTGCCTGGACGGTGCAGGGAGGAGGAAACACCATATATTTT. It encodes CAWTVQGGGNTIYF.

This chain links TRBV3-1 (or the pseudogene TRBV3-2) with TRBJ1-1; D might be TRBD1 (6 bases). CDR3 length equals 15 residues. The germline V and J ends were trimmed by 4 bases and 0 bases, with 12 bases remaining between them. Per germline, CDR1 LGHDT and CDR2 YNNKEL (reference sequence). DNA for the CDR3: TGTGCCAGCAGCCTCCGGACAGAATTGAACACTGAAGCTTTCTTT. Amino acids: CASSLRTELNTEAFF.

This clone came up once. This chain joins TRBV5-5 and TRBJ2-7, with 12 bases fitting TRBD1. The V gene's germline CDR1 is SGHKS and CDR2 YYEKEE (reference sequence). The CDR3 spans 15 residues. V lost 0 bases and J lost 5; bases outside the gene matches: 3. The CDR3 DNA sequence: TGTGCCAGCAGCTTGGCTGGGACAGGGGGCGACGAGCAGTACTTC. This codes for CASSLAGTGGDEQYF.

The chain is built from TRBV5-1 and TRBJ2-1; a possible D gene is TRBD2 (7 bases). The CDR3 covers 13 residues. The V end lost 4 bases, the J end lost 8 bases, and 13 bases lay between the germline ends. CDR1 is SGHRS and CDR2 is YFSETQ in the germline V gene. The CDR3 DNA reads TGCGCCAGCAGCCCGGGGGGCGTCTATGAGCAGTTCTTC. Its translation is CASSPGGVYEQFF.

V and J are TRBV6-5 and TRBJ2-7; 11 nucleotides line up with TRBD1. This CDR3 spans 15 amino acids. Germline V gives CDR1 MNHEY, CDR2 SVGAGI. V gave up 4 bases and J gave up 5 bases; unmatched junction bases: 7. The CDR3: CASSSQDRGPDEQYF. CDR3 nucleotide sequence: TGTGCCAGCAGTTCCCAGGACAGGGGGCCCGACGAGCAGTACTTC.

The gene calls are TRBV11-1 and TRBJ2-7, with a possible D match to TRBD2 (5 bases). With 3 bases removed from V and 6 bases from J, the gap between germline ends came to 12 bases. Germline CDR1 SGHAT, CDR2 FQDESV (reference sequence). The CDR3 consists of 13 residues. The DNA of the CDR3 is TGTGCCAGCAGCTTTCAAACTGGGAGCGAGCAGTACTTC. Translation: CASSFQTGSEQYF.

V usage is TRBV12-3 or TRBV12-4 and J usage is TRBJ1-6, with 7 positions matching TRBD1. V lost 9 bases, J lost 8 bases, and 7 bases stayed unmatched. The CDR3 totals 13 residues. Written as DNA, the CDR3 is TGTGCCAGTGCCTCAGGGGGATATTCACCCCTCCACTTT. Translated: CASASGGYSPLHF.

This chain uses TRBV5-5 with TRBJ1-1, with D possibly TRBD1 on 5 matching bases. From germline, CDR1 is SGHKS and CDR2 YYEKEE (reference sequence). The CDR3 loop spans 16 amino acids. V gave up 4 bases and J gave up 4 bases, with 20 bases separating them. CDR3 sequence: CASSPHGQGLGTEAFF. CDR3 coding DNA: TGTGCCAGCAGCCCACATGGGCAGGGACTGGGCACTGAAGCTTTCTTT.

The rearrangement uses TRBV7-3 and TRBJ1-1; D is uncertain. Germline V gives CDR1 SGHTA, CDR2 FQGTGA. This CDR3 is 13 amino acids long. V was clipped by 2 bases and J by 1 base, with 5 bases between them. CDR3 sequence (DNA): TGTGCCAGCAGCTTACTGAGGAACACTGAAGCTTTCTTT. Translating it yields CASSLLRNTEAFF.

The J gene is TRBJ1-6, the V gene TRBV18; the match to TRBD1 covers 7 bases. This CDR3 is 14 amino acids long. Germline values: CDR1 KGHSH, CDR2 LQKENI. The V gene end was trimmed by 4 bases and the J gene end by 10 bases; junction bases not matched to a gene: 7. Here the CDR3 reads CASSQTGPDSPLHF. The CDR3 coding sequence is TGTGCCAGCTCACAGACAGGGCCGGACTCACCCCTCCACTTT.

J is TRBJ2-3 and V is TRBV6-6, with a possible D match to TRBD2 (7 bases). Trimming stripped 5 bases from V and 6 bases from J, with 24 bases between. Germline lookup yields CDR1 MNHNY and CDR2 SVGAGI (reference sequence). The CDR3 loop spans 17 amino acids. CDR3: CASSPHQGGGIGDTQYF. CDR3 bases: TGTGCCAGCAGTCCTCACCAAGGGGGGGGGATTGGTGATACGCAGTATTTT.

The rearrangement links TRBV3-1 (or the pseudogene TRBV3-2) to TRBJ2-4, with 11 bases aligning to TRBD1. The CDR3 contains 18 residues. Germline lookup yields CDR1 LGHDT and CDR2 YNNKEL (reference sequence). V gave up 0 bases and J gave up 9 bases; unmatched junction bases: 13. The CDR3 DNA is TGTGCCAGCAGCCAAGATGGCAGCGGACAGGGGGCGGAAGGCATTCAGTACTTC. Protein: CASSQDGSGQGAEGIQYF.

V usage is TRBV19 and J usage is TRBJ2-7, with a weak D call TRBD1 (5 bases). Germline loops: CDR1 LNHDA, CDR2 SQIVND (reference sequence). The V end was cut by 4 bases, the J end by 1 base, with 17 bases between. This CDR3 region has 16 residues. For the CDR3, the DNA is TGTGCCAGTAGTAACCCCGGGCAGGGCAAGTCCTACGAGCAGTACTTC. The encoded protein is CASSNPGQGKSYEQYF.

The chain has TRBV25-1 and TRBJ1-4; 7 nucleotides align to TRBD1. Trimming at V came to 4 bases and at J to 3 bases, leaving 11 bases not matched to a gene. CDR1 is MGHDK, CDR2 SYGVNS, per germline. The CDR3 sequence is 17 residues long. The CDR3 DNA reads TGTGCCAGCAGTGGCCATTCACCGGGACAGTCTAATGAAAAACTGTTTTTT. It translates to CASSGHSPGQSNEKLFF.

This clone was seen once. The gene calls are TRBV18 and TRBJ2-7; TRBD1 matches at 8 bases. The ends lost 0 bases at V and 7 bases at J; junction bases unmatched: 11. CDR1 KGHSH and CDR2 LQKENI come from the germline V gene. The CDR3 sequence is 16 residues long. The CDR3 DNA sequence: TGTGCCAGCTCACCACCCTTCGGGCAGGGGGCCGGTGAGCAGTACTTC. Its translation is CASSPPFGQGAGEQYF.

The V call is TRBV7-9, the J call TRBJ1-1; 7 bases map to TRBD1. V trimming: 8 bases; J trimming: 6 bases; junction bases outside the gene matches: 12. The CDR3 has 14 residues. Germline CDR1 SEHNR, CDR2 FQNEAQ (reference sequence). The CDR3 loop reads CASRRGQGVSEAFF. In DNA, the CDR3 is TGTGCCAGCCGCAGAGGTCAGGGGGTATCTGAAGCTTTCTTT.

The CDR3, as DNA: TGCAGTGCTAGTGATCCGGGACAGGGGGCTCAAGAGCAGTACTTC. It translates to CSASDPGQGAQEQYF. The V gene is TRBV20-1, the J gene TRBJ2-7; 12 bases match TRBD1. Germline-derived CDR1 and CDR2 are DFQATT and SNEGSKA (reference sequence). CDR3 length: 15 amino acids. With 3 bases clipped from V and 7 bases from J, the junction kept 10 bases outside the gene matches.

The chain couples TRBV7-2 to TRBJ1-5; D call uncertain. Germline CDR1 is SGHTA and CDR2 is FQGNSA. The V end lost 5 bases, the J end lost 5 bases, and 10 bases lay between the germline ends. CDR3 length equals 13 residues. As DNA, the CDR3 is TGTGCCAGCAGCCCCCACGGGGATCAGCCCCAGCATTTT. Its protein is CASSPHGDQPQHF.

This clone was counted only a few times. The CDR3 loop reads CASSNDRVPPYEQYF. The CDR3 region has the DNA TGTGCCAGCAGTAATGACAGGGTGCCCCCCTACGAGCAGTACTTC. The V and J genes are TRBV27 and TRBJ2-7; 7 nucleotides match TRBD1. J gave up 2 bases and V 5 bases, and 9 bases lay outside the gene matches. The CDR3 runs to 15 residues. Germline V gene lookup returns CDR1 MNHEY and CDR2 SMNVEV (reference sequence).

The chain is built from TRBV2 and TRBJ2-5, with D perhaps matching TRBD1 (6 bases). V gave up 3 bases and J gave up 4 bases, with 9 bases separating them. This CDR3 region has 13 residues. Germline V gene lookup returns CDR1 SNHLY and CDR2 FYNNEI. The CDR3 DNA is TGTGCCAGCAGTGAGGGGGCCCGAGAGACCCAGTACTTC. Translating it yields CASSEGARETQYF. Looking up the rest from reference TRBV2 and TRBJ2-5 gives the full variable domain: EPEVTQTPSHQVTQMGQEVILRCVPISNHLYFYWYRQILGQKVEFLVSFYNNEISEKSEIFDDQFSVERPDGSNFTLKIRSTKLEDSAMYFCASSEGARETQYFGPGTRLLVL.

The V and J genes are TRBV10-3 and TRBJ2-7, with a weak D call TRBD2 (5 bases). Per germline, CDR1 ENHRY and CDR2 SYGVKD. V was cut by 3 bases and J by 5 bases, with 14 bases left in between. This CDR3 region has 14 residues. This CDR3 reads CAISDTKSGNEQYF. Written as DNA, the CDR3 is TGTGCCATCAGTGACACCAAGTCGGGGAACGAGCAGTACTTC.

Here the CDR3 reads CASSSSGGRVTQYF. CDR3 nucleotides: TGTGCCAGCAGTAGCTCGGGGGGGCGGGTTACGCAGTATTTT. This rearrangement joins TRBV6-5 to TRBJ2-3, with TRBD2 matching over 8 bases. The CDR3 loop spans 14 amino acids. Germline V CDR1 and CDR2: MNHEY, SVGAGI. The J segment lost 8 bases and the V segment lost 5 bases, leaving 9 bases of the junction unmatched.

The CDR3 reads CASSESQGFTYEQYF. The CDR3 nucleotides are TGTGCCAGCAGTGAATCCCAGGGTTTCACCTACGAGCAGTACTTC. The genes are TRBV6-1 and TRBJ2-7; tentatively, D is TRBD1 (5 bases). The CDR3 runs to 15 residues. The V gene lost 2 bases and the J gene lost 2 bases, with 13 bases spanning the gap. Germline V gene lookup returns CDR1 MNHNS and CDR2 SASEGT.

The J gene is TRBJ1-6, the V gene TRBV12-3 or TRBV12-4, with a possible D match to TRBD1 (5 bases). Trimming stripped 2 bases from V and 10 bases from J, with 9 bases between. The length of the CDR3 is 13 residues. Written as DNA, the CDR3 is TGTGCCAGCAGTTTACAGGGTAGCTCACCCCTCCACTTT. Translating gives CASSLQGSSPLHF.

V and J are TRBV18 and TRBJ1-5, with 7 positions matching TRBD1. Germline V gives CDR1 KGHSH, CDR2 LQKENI. The length of the CDR3 is 15 residues. Trimming removed 3 bases from V and 5 bases from J; junction bases left unmatched: 7. The CDR3 nucleotides are TGTGCCAGCTCACCCGGGACAGCTTCTCATCAGCCCCAGCATTTT. Translated, it gives CASSPGTASHQPQHF.

This chain links TRBV6-5 with TRBJ2-1; D remains unclear. The V end was cut by 0 bases, the J end by 0 bases, with 6 bases between. Germline-derived CDR1 and CDR2 are MNHEY and SVGAGI. The CDR3 length is 15 residues. CDR3 region: CASSYSYSSYNEQFF. The CDR3, as DNA: TGTGCCAGCAGTTACTCGTACAGCTCCTACAATGAGCAGTTCTTC.

This clone has a single count. J is TRBJ2-1 and V is TRBV6-5, with 10 bases lining up with TRBD2. CDR1 and CDR2 from the germline V gene are MNHEY and SVGAGI. The CDR3 is 13 residues long. J was trimmed by 4 bases and V by 7 bases; bases with no gene match: 1. In DNA form, the CDR3 reads TGTGCCAGCAAGCGGGGGGGATACAATGAGCAGTTCTTC. This translates into CASKRGGYNEQFF.

This clone was recorded only once. The gene calls are TRBV2 and TRBJ1-2; no firm D call. The CDR3 extends over 14 amino acids. Per germline, CDR1 SNHLY and CDR2 FYNNEI. Trimming left V 6 bases short and J 2 bases short, with 13 bases between. This chain's CDR3 is CASSQDPGNYGYTF. The CDR3 bases are TGTGCCAGCAGCCAGGATCCCGGCAACTATGGCTACACCTTC.